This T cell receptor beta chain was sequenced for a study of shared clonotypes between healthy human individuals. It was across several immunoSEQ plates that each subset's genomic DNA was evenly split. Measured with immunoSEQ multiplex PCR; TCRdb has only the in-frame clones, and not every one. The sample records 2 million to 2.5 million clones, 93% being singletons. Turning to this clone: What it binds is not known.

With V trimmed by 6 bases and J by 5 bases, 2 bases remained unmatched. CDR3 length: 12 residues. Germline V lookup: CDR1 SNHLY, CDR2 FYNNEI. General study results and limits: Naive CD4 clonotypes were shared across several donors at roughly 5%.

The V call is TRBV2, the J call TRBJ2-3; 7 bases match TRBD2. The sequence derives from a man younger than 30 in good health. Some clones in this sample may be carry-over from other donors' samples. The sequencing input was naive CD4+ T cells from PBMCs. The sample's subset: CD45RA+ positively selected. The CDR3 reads CASSVAGDTQYF. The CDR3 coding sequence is TGTGCCAGCAGCGTAGCGGGAGATACGCAGTATTTT.